One TCR beta chain is described in this entry. J gave up 5 bases and V 3 bases, and 8 bases lay outside the gene matches. This CDR3 has 15 amino acids. CDR1 is SEHNR and CDR2 is FQNEAQ in the germline V gene (reference sequence). The sample comes from a study of blood T cell repertoires in COVID-19. Turning to the study itself: Acute and convalescent COVID-19 specimens originated in the United States, Italy and Spain. PBMCs, B-cell-depleted T cells, or T cells provided the cDNA or gDNA that made up the material.

In the original workflow: Estimation of nucleated cell counts was performed using reference gene primer amplification. Clones were sequenced by immunoSEQ multiplex PCR, and TCRdb holds only the in-frame ones, with some missing. The D gene and trimming were derived from the DNA, and the V and J assignments and clone size from that table. This table has 200,000 to 250,000 clones, around 81% appearing once. The chain is built from TRBV7-9 and TRBJ2-5, with 8 bases matching TRBD2. This clonotype was sampled from a woman aged 70-85 years with acute or convalescent COVID-19. The sequenced sample was peripheral blood. Here the CDR3 DNA reads TGTGCCAGCAGCTTGGGTCCAGCGGGAGACGAGACCCAGTACTTC. Translation gives CASSLGPAGDETQYF.